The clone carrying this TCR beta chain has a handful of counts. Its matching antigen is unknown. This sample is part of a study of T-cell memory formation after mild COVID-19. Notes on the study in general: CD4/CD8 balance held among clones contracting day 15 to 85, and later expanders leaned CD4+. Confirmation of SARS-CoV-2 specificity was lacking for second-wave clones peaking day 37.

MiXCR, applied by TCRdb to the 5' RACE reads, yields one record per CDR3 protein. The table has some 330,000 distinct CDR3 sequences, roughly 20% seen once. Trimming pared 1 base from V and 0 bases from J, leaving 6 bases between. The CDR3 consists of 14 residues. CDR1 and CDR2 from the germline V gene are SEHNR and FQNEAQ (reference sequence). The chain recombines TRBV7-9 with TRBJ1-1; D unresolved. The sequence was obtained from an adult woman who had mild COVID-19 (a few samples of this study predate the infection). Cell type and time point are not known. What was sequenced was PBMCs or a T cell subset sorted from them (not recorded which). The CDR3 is CASSLDLLNTEAFF. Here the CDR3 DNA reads TGTGCCAGCAGCTTAGATCTCCTGAACACTGAAGCTTTCTTT.